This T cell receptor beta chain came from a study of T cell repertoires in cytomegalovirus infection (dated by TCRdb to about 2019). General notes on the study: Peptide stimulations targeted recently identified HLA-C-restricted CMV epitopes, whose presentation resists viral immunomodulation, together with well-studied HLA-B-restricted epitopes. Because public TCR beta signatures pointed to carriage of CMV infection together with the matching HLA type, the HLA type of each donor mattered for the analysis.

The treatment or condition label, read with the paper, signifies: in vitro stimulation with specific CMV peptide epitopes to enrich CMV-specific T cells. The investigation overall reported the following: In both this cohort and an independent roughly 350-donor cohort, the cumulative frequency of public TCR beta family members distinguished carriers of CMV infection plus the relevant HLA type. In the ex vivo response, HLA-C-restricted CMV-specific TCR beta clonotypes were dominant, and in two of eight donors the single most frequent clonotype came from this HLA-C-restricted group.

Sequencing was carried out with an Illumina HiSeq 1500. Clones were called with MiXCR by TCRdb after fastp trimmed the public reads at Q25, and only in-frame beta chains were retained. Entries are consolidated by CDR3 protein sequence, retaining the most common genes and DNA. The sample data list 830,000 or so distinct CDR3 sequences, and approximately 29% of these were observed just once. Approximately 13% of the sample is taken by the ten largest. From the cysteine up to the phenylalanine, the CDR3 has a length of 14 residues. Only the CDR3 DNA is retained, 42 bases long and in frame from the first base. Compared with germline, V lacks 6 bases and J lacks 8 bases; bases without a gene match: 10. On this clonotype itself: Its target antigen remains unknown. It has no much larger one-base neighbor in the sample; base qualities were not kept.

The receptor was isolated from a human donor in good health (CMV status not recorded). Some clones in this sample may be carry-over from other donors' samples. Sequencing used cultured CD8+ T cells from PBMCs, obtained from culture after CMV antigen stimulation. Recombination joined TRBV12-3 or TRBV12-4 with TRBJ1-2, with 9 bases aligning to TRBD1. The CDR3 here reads CASRPPDRGYGYTF. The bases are TGTGCCAGCAGACCGCCTGACAGGGGGTACGGCTACACCTTC.